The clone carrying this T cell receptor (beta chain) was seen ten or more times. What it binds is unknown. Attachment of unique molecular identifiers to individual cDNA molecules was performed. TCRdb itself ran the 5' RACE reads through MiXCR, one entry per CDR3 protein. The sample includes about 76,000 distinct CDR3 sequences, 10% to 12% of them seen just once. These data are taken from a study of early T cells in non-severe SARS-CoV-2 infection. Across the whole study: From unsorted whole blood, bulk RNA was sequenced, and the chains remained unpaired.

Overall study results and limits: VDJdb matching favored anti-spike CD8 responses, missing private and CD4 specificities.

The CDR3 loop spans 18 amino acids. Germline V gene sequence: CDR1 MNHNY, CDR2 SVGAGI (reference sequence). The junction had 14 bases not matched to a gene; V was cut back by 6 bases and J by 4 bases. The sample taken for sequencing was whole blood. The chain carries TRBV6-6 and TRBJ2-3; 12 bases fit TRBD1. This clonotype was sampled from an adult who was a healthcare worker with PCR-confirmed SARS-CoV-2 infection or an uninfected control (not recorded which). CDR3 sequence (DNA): TGTGCCAGCAGAAATACCGGGACAGGGGGCGTTACCCCAGATACGCAGTATTTT. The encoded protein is CASRNTGTGGVTPDTQYF.